The following is a T cell receptor beta chain sequence with its context. Its antigen remains unknown. This entry belongs to a study of CD8 T cells in ankylosing spondylitis. General observations from the study: Roughly eight highly homologous variants formed a TCR beta motif that appeared characteristic of ankylosing spondylitis blood. Certain motif variants had earlier been reported in reactive arthritis synovial fluid and blood. Disease-associated clonotypes exhibited CD8+ identity and were relatively infrequent in peripheral blood.

The CDR3 totals 14 residues. Trimming took 7 bases from V and 2 from J, leaving 17 bases between them. Germline CDR1 SQVTM, CDR2 ANQGSEA. TCRdb independently ran MiXCR on the 5' RACE reads; one entry per CDR3 protein. The repertoire holds 220,000 or so distinct CDR3 sequences, with more than 9% as singletons. Material for sequencing was blood, either unsorted or a sorted T cell fraction (not recorded which). The chain couples TRBV29-1 to TRBJ2-5; either TRBD1 or TRBD2 may supply D (6 bases each). This receptor was identified in a male donor with ankylosing spondylitis or in good health (not recorded which). DNA for the CDR3: TGCAGCGCCGCACCGGAGGGGGATCAAGAGACCCAGTACTTC. Protein: CSAAPEGDQETQYF.